The 5 T cell receptor beta chains below were found in one sample sequenced in a study of blood T cell repertoires in COVID-19. Sequencing used immunoSEQ multiplex PCR; TCRdb keeps in-frame clones, though not all of them. Of 76,000 or so clones in the sample, roughly nine tenths are singletons; the top ten hold about a sixth. Sequenced: peripheral blood. These receptors came from a man older than 75 in a cohort sampled during active COVID-19.

The V gene is TRBV11-2, the J gene TRBJ1-6; D unresolved. Trimming pared 7 bases from V and 10 bases from J, leaving 17 bases between. CDR1 and CDR2 from the germline V gene are SGHAT and FQNNGV. This CDR3 contains 14 residues. CDR3 in amino acids: CASTPWGSGSPLHF. The CDR3 DNA follows: TGTGCCAGCACCCCATGGGGTTCGGGGTCACCCCTCCACTTT.

This chain links TRBV28 with TRBJ1-5, with 11 positions matching TRBD1. The CDR3 covers 15 residues. The V and J ends lost 5 bases and 5 bases, in that order; junction bases with no gene match: 5. CDR1 and CDR2 (germline): MDHEN, SYDVKM. CDR3 sequence (DNA): TGTGCCAGCAGTCGGACAGGGGGCAATCATCAGCCCCAGCATTTT. This sequence encodes CASSRTGGNHQPQHF.

This chain connects TRBV7-8 to TRBJ1-5; D remains unclear. There are 13 residues in the CDR3. In germline, CDR1 is SGHVS, CDR2 FQNEAQ. V was clipped by 4 bases and J by 5 bases, with 9 bases between them. The CDR3 protein is CASSYLRDQPQHF. CDR3 DNA sequence: TGTGCCAGCAGCTACCTGAGGGATCAGCCCCAGCATTTT.

J is TRBJ2-2 and V is TRBV19; 7 nucleotides agree with TRBD2. The CDR3 covers 15 residues. Trimming at V came to 7 bases and at J to 0 bases, leaving 5 bases not matched to a gene. Germline V gives CDR1 LNHDA, CDR2 SQIVND (reference sequence). In DNA form, the CDR3 reads TGTGCCAGTACCGGGACTACTGCGAACACCGGGGAGCTGTTTTTT. Protein sequence: CASTGTTANTGELFF.

The chain uses TRBV7-2 and TRBJ1-1, with 8 bases matching TRBD1. CDR1 is SGHTA and CDR2 is FQGNSA in the germline V gene. The CDR3 totals 13 residues. The V segment lost 2 bases and the J segment 7 bases; nucleotides outside the gene matches: 3. The CDR3: CASSLSGQGEAFF. In DNA, the CDR3 is TGTGCCAGCAGCTTATCAGGACAGGGTGAAGCTTTCTTT.